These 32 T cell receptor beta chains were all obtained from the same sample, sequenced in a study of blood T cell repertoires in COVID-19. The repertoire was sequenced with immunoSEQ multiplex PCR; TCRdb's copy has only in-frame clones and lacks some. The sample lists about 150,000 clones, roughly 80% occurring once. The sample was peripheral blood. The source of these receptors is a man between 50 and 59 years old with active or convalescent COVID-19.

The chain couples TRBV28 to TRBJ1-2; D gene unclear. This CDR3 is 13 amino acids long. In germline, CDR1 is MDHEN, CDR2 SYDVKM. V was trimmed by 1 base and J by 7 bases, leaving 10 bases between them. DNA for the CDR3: TGTGCCAGCAGTTTATTTCGGGGATCTGGCTACACCTTC. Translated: CASSLFRGSGYTF.

CDR3 in DNA: TGCGCCAGCAGCTTCGGCGCGGGTAGCTCCTACGAGCAGTACTTC. Its translation is CASSFGAGSSYEQYF. V and J are TRBV5-1 and TRBJ2-7; D perhaps matches TRBD2 (5 bases). The ends were cut back, 2 bases at V and 0 bases at J, with 12 bases in the middle. Germline assignment: CDR1 SGHRS and CDR2 YFSETQ. CDR3 length: 15 amino acids.

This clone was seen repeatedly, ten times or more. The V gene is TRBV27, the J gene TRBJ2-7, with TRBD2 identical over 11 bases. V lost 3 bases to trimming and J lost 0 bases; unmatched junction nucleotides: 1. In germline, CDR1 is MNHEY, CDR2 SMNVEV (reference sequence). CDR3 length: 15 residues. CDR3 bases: TGTGCCAGCAGTTTCACTAGCGGGAGCTCCTACGAGCAGTACTTC. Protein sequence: CASSFTSGSSYEQYF.

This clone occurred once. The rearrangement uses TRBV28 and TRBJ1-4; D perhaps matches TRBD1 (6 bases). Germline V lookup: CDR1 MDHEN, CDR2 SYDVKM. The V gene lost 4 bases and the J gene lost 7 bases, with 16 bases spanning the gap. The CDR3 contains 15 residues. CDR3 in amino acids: CASSSRRGGGEKLFF. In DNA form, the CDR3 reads TGTGCCAGCAGTTCCCGGAGGGGGGGAGGTGAAAAACTGTTTTTT.

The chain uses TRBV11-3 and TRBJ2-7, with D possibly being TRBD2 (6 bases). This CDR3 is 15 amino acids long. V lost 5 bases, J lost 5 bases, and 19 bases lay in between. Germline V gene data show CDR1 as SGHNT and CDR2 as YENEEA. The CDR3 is CASSRGDGSQHEQYF. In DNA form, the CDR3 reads TGTGCCAGCAGCCGAGGGGACGGGAGCCAGCACGAGCAGTACTTC. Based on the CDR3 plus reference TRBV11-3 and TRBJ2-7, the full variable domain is EAGVVQSPRYKIIEKKQPVAFWCNPISGHNTLYWYLQNLGQGPELLIRYENEEAVDDSQLPKDRFSAERLKGVDSTLKIQPAELGDSAVYLCASSRGDGSQHEQYFGPGTRLTVT.

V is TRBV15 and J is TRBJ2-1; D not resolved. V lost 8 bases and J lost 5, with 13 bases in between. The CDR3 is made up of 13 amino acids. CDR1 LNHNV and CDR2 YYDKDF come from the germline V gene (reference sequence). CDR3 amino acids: CATRLNLDNEQFF. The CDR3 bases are TGTGCCACCCGTCTGAACCTAGACAATGAGCAGTTCTTC.

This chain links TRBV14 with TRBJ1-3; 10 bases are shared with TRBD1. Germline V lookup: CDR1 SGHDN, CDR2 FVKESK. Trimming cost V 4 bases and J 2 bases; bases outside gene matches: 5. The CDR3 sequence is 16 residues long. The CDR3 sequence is CASSRRQGAAGNTIYF. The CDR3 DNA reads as TGTGCCAGCAGCCGACGACAGGGGGCGGCTGGAAACACCATATATTTT.

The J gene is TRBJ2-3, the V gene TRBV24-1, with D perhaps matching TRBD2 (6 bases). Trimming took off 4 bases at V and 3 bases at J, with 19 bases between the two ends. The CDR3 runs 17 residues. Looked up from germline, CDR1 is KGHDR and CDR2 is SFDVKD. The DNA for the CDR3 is TGTGCCACCAGTGACCCGGGACTTTCCGGGGTGACAGATACGCAGTATTTT. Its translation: CATSDPGLSGVTDTQYF.

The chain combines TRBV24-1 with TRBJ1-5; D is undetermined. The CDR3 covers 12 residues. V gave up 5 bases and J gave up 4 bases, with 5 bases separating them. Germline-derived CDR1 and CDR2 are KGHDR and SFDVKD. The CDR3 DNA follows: TGTGCCACCAGTGGAGTGAATCAGCCCCAGCATTTT. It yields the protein CATSGVNQPQHF.

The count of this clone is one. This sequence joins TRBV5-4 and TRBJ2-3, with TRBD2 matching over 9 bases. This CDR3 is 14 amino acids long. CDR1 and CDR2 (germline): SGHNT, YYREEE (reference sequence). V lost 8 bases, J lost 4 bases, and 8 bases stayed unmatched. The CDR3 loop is CASEAGGGSDTQYF. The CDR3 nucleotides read TGTGCCAGTGAAGCGGGAGGAGGGTCAGATACGCAGTATTTT. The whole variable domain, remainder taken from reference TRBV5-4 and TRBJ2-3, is ETGVTQSPTHLIKTRGQQVTLRCSSQSGHNTVSWYQQALGQGPQFIFQYYREEENGRGNFPPRFSGLQFPNYSSELNVNALELDDSALYLCASEAGGGSDTQYFGPGTRLTVL.

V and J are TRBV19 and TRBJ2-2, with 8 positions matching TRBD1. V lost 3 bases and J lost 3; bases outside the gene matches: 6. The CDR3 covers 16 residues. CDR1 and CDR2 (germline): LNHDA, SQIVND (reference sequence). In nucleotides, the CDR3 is TGTGCCAGTAGTATTTTGACAGGGGCAGACACCGGGGAGCTGTTTTTT. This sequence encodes CASSILTGADTGELFF.

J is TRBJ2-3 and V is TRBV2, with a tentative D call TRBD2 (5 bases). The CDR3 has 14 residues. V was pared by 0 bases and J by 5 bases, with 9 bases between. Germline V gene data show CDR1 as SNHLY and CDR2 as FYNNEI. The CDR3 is CASSEADGEDTQYF. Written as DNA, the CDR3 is TGTGCCAGCAGTGAAGCGGACGGGGAAGATACGCAGTATTTT.

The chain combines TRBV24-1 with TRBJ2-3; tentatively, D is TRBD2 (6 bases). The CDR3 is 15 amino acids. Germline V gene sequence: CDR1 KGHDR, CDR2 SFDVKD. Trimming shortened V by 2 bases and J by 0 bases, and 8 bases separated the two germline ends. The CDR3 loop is CATSDSGGSTDTQYF. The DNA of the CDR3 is TGTGCCACCAGTGATTCCGGGGGTAGCACAGATACGCAGTATTTT.

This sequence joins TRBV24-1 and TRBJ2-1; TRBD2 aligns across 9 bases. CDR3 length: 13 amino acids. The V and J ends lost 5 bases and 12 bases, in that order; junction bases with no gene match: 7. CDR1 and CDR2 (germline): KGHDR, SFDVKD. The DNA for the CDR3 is TGTGCCACCAGTGTTGACAGCGGGAGGAGGCAGTTCTTC. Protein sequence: CATSVDSGRRQFF.

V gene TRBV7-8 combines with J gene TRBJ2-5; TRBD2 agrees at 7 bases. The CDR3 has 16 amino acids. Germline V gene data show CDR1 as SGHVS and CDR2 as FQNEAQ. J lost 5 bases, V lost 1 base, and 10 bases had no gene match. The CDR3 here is CASSLVAGEGDETQYF. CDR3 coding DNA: TGTGCCAGCAGCTTAGTGGCGGGAGAAGGAGATGAGACCCAGTACTTC. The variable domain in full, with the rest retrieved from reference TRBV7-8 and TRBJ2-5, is GAGVSQSPRYKVAKRGQDVALRCDPISGHVSLFWYQQALGQGPEFLTYFQNEAQLDKSGLPSDRFFAERPEGSVSTLKIQRTQQEDSAVYLCASSLVAGEGDETQYFGPGTRLLVL.

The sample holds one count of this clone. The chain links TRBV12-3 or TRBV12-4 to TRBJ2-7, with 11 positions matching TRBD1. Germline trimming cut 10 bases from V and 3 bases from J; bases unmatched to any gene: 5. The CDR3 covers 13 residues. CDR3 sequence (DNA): TGTGCCATCCCGGGACAGGGGGTCTACGAGCAGTACTTC. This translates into CAIPGQGVYEQYF.

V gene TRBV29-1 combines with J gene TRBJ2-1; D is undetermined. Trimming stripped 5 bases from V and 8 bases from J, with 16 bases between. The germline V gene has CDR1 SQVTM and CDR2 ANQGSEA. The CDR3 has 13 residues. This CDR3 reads CSVLTVDTYEQFF. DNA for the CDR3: TGCAGCGTTCTAACAGTCGATACCTATGAGCAGTTCTTC.

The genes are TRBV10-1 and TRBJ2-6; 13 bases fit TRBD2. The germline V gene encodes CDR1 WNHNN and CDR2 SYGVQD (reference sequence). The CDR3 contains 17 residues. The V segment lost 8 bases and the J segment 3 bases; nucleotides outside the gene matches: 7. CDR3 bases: TGCGCCAGCCCTGGACTAGCGGGAGAGGGTGGGGCCAACGTCCTGACTTTC. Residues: CASPGLAGEGGANVLTF.

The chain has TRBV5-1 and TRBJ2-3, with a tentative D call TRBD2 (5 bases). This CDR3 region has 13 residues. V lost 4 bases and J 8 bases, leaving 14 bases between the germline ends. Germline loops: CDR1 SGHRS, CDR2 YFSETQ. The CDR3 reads CASSVDYESTQYF. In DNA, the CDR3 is TGCGCCAGCAGCGTCGACTACGAGAGTACGCAGTATTTT.

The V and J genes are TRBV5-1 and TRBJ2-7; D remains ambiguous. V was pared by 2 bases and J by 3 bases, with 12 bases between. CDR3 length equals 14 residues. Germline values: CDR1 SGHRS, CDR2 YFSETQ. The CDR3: CASSFGQADYEQYF. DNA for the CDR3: TGCGCCAGCAGCTTTGGGCAGGCCGACTACGAGCAGTACTTC.

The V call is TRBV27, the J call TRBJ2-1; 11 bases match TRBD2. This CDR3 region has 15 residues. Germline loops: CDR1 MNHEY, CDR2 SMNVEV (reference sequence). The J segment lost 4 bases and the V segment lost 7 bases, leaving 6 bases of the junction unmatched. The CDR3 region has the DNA TGTGCCAGCACCGACGGGACTAGCGGATACAATGAGCAGTTCTTC. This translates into CASTDGTSGYNEQFF.

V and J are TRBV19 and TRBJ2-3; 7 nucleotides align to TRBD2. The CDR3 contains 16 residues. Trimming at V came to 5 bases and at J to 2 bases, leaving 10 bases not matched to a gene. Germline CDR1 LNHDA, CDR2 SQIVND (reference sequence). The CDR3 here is CASSPQTSLDTDTQYF. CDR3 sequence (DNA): TGTGCCAGTAGTCCTCAGACTAGCTTGGACACAGATACGCAGTATTTT.

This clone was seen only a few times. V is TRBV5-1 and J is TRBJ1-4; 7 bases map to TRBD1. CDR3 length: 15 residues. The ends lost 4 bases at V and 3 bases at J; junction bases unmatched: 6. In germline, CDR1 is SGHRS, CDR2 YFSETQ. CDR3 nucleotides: TGCGCCAGCAGCCCACAGGGGCCCTCTAATGAAAAACTGTTTTTT. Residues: CASSPQGPSNEKLFF.

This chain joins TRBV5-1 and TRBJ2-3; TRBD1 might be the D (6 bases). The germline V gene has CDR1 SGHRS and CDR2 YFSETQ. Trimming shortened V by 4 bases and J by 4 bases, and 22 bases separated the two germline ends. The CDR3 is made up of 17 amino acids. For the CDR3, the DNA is TGCGCCAGCAGCCTTCCCCGGGACATCCTAAGGGCAGATACGCAGTATTTT. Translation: CASSLPRDILRADTQYF.

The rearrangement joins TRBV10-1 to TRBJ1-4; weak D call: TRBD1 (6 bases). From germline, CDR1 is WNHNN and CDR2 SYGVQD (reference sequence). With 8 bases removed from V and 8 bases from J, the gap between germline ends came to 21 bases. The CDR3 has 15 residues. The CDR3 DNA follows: TGCGCCAGCCGCGGAAGGGGGGGGGTAGAGGAAAAACTGTTTTTT. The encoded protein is CASRGRGGVEEKLFF.

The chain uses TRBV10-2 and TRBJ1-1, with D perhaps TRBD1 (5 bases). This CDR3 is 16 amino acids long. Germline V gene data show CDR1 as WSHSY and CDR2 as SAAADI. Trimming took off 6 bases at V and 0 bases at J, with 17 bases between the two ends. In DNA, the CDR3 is TGCGCCAGCAGGGAAGCCCGGGGGGTCCTGAACACTGAAGCTTTCTTT. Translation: CASREARGVLNTEAFF.

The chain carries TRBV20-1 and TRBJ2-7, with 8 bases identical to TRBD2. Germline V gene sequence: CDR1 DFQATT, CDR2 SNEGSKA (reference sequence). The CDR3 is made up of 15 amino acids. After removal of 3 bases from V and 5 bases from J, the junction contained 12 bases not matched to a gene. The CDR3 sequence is CSASAASGGDHEQYF. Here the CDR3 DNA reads TGCAGTGCTAGTGCAGCCTCCGGGGGGGACCACGAGCAGTACTTC.

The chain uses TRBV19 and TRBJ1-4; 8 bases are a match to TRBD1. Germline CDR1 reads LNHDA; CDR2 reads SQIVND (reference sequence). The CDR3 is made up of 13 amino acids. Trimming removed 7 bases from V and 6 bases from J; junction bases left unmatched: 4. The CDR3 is CASTGGGDEKLFF. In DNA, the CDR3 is TGTGCCAGTACAGGGGGCGGGGATGAAAAACTGTTTTTT.

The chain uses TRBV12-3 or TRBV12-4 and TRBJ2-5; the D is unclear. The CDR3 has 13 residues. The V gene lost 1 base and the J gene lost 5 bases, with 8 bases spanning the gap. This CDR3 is CASSLEPRETQYF. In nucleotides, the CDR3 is TGTGCCAGCAGTTTAGAGCCCAGGGAGACCCAGTACTTC.

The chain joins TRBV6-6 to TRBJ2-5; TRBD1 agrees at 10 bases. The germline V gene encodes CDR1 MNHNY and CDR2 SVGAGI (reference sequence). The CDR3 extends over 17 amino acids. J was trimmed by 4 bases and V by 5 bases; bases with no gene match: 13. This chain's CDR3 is CASSPGTGAASLETQYF. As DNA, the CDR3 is TGTGCCAGCAGTCCCGGGACAGGGGCCGCCTCGTTAGAGACCCAGTACTTC.

Written as DNA, the CDR3 is TGTGCCAGCAGGCGAACAGGATCAAATGAAAAACTGTTTTTT. Protein: CASRRTGSNEKLFF. The chain links TRBV3-1 (or the pseudogene TRBV3-2) to TRBJ1-4, with D perhaps matching TRBD1 (5 bases). Germline values: CDR1 LGHDT, CDR2 YNNKEL (reference sequence). Trimming cost V 6 bases and J 5 bases, with 13 bases left between them. CDR3 length equals 14 residues.

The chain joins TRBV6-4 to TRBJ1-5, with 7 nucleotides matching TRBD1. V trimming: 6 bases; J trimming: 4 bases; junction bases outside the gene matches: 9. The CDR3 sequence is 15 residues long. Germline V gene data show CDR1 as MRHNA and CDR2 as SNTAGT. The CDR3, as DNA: TGTGCCAGCAGCGAGATAGCAGGGGGGAATCAGCCCCAGCATTTT. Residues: CASSEIAGGNQPQHF.